A selection of T cell receptor beta chains follows, all from one sample in a study of tacrolimus-resistant gene-edited T cells for transplant recipients. Measured with immunoSEQ multiplex PCR; TCRdb has only the in-frame clones, and not every one. This sample has about 800 clones; around 35% occur once, and the top ten carry around 80%. The material sequenced was a CMV-specific product grown in culture, taken from cells with FKBP12 knockout. These receptor sequences come from a human donor in good health, a blood donor. Both conserved end residues are part of each CDR3. The D gene is left open where the match is weak. Rows give clone size only sometimes, using once, few, many, or a class for an expanded clone.

>TRBJ1-2|medium-sized|TRBD1|TRBV19
TGTGCCAGTACCTTAAGGCGGACAGGGAGCGGCTACACCTTC
CASTLRRTGSGYTF
>TRBJ2-7|NA|NA|TRBV4-3
TGCGCCAGCAGCCTAGATTTCCGACTGGGGGCTGACGAGCAGTACTTC
CASSLDFRLGADEQYF
>TRBJ1-5|NA|NA|TRBV5-1
TGCGCCAGCAGCTTGGGGGGCGACTCGGATCAGCCCCAGCATTTT
CASSLGGDSDQPQHF
>TRBJ2-2|few|NA|TRBV2
TGTGCCAGCGGAGGACAGCTGAACACCGGGGAGCTGTTTTTT
CASGGQLNTGELFF
>TRBJ1-3|few|TRBD1|TRBV4-3
TGCGCCAGCAGCCAAGGAGGGGGCTACACTGGAAACACCATATATTTT
CASSQGGGYTGNTIYF
>TRBJ1-1|few|NA|TRBV30
TGTGCCTGGGCTCCAGCGAACACTGAAGCTTTCTTT
CAWAPANTEAFF
>TRBJ1-2|NA|NA|TRBV5-6
TGTGCCAGCAGTCGTTGGGCCGGAACCGGTGGCTACACCTTC
CASSRWAGTGGYTF
>TRBJ2-1|NA|NA|TRBV6-1
TGTGCCAGCAGTGGGACGTCGAGGGCCTGGAGTAATGAGCAGTTCTTC
CASSGTSRAWSNEQFF
>TRBJ2-3|medium-sized|TRBD1|TRBV3-1/TRBV3-2
TGTGCCAGCAGCCACGCTAGCGACAGGGGAGATACGCAGTATTTT
CASSHASDRGDTQYF
>TRBJ2-1|NA|NA|TRBV7-2
TGTGCCAGCACCCAGGGACAAATTATCTACAATGAGCAGTTCTTC
CASTQGQIIYNEQFF
>TRBJ2-3|medium-sized|TRBD2|TRBV6-2/TRBV6-3
TGTGCCAGCAATTACGGGACTAGCAGAGATACGCAGTATTTT
CASNYGTSRDTQYF
>TRBJ2-7|NA|NA|TRBV27
TGTGCCAGCTCCCCTGGGGTGGGGGGCCAAAGCGAGCAGTACTTC
CASSPGVGGQSEQYF
>TRBJ1-1|NA|NA|TRBV30
TGTGCCGGAGGGGAGGGCCGAACTGAAGCTTTCTTT
CAGGEGRTEAFF
>TRBJ2-4|NA|TRBD1|TRBV20-1
TGCAGTGCTAGTGACGGGACAGGGAGAAACATTCAGTACTTC
CSASDGTGRNIQYF
>TRBJ2-2|hyperexpanded|TRBD1|TRBV2
TGTGCCCGCCACAGGGGTTCGAACACCGGGGAGCTGTTTTTT
CARHRGSNTGELFF
>TRBJ1-1|NA|NA|TRBV11-2
TGTGCCAGCAGCTTGCAGGGTCGCGAAGCTTTCTTT
CASSLQGREAFF
>TRBJ1-2|NA|NA|TRBV3-1/TRBV3-2
TGTGCCAGCAGCCAATACAGATCGGGGCGAGAATATGGCTACACCTTC
CASSQYRSGREYGYTF
>TRBJ2-7|medium-sized|TRBD2|TRBV29-1
TGCAGCGTTTCCGGGACTAGCGGGGGGTCCCACGTCTCCGAGCAGTACTTC
CSVSGTSGGSHVSEQYF
>TRBJ2-4|NA|NA|TRBV28
TGTGCCAGCAGGAGAGGTGGCATTCAGTACTTC
CASRRGGIQYF
>TRBJ2-1|NA|NA|TRBV5-1
TGCGCCAGCAGCTTACAGCGACAGGACAATGAGCAGTTCTTC
CASSLQRQDNEQFF
>TRBJ1-6|few|NA|TRBV27
TGTGCCAGCATAGATTCTTCCCTGGCACGTAACGCACCCCTCCACTTT
CASIDSSLARNAPLHF
>TRBJ2-5|NA|NA|TRBV5-8
TGTGCCAGCAGCTTGGTTTCTAGCATAGGAGAGACCCAGTACTTC
CASSLVSSIGETQYF
>TRBJ2-1|few|NA|TRBV10-3
TGTGCCATCAGTGTAGGCTCCAGCTCCTACAATGAGCAGTTCTTC
CAISVGSSSYNEQFF